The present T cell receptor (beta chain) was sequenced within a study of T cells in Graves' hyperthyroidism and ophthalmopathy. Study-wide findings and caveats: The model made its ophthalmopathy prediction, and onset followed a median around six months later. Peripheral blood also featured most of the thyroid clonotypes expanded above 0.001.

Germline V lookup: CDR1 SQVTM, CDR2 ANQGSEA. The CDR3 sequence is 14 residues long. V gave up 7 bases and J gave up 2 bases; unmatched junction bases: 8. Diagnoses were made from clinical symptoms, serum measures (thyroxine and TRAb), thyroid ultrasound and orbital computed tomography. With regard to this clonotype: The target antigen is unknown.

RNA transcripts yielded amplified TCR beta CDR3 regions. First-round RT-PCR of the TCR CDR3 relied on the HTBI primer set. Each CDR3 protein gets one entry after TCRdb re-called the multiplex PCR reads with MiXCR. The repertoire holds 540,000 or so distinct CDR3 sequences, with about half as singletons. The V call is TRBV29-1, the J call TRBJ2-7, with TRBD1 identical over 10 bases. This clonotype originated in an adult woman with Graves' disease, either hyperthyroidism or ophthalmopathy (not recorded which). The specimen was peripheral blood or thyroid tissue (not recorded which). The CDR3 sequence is CSAYGTGETYEQYF. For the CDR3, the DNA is TGCAGCGCATACGGGACAGGGGAGACCTACGAGCAGTACTTC.